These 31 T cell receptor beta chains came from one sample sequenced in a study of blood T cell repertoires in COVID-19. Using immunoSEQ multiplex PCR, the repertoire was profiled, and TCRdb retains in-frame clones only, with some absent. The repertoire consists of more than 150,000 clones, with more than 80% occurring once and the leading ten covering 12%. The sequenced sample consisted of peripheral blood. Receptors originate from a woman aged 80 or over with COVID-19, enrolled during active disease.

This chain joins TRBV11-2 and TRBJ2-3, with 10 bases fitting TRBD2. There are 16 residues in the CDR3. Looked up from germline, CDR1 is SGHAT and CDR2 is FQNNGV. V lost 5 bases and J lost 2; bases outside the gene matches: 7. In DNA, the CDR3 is TGTGCCAGCAGCCCTATTAGCGGGGGGAACACAGATACGCAGTATTTT. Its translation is CASSPISGGNTDTQYF.

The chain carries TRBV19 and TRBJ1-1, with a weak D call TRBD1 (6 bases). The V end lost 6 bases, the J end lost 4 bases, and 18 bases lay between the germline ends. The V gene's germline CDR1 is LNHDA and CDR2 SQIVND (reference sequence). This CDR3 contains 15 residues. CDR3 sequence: CASSLDRTGGTEAFF. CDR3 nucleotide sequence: TGTGCCAGTAGCCTCGACAGGACCGGAGGCACTGAAGCTTTCTTT.

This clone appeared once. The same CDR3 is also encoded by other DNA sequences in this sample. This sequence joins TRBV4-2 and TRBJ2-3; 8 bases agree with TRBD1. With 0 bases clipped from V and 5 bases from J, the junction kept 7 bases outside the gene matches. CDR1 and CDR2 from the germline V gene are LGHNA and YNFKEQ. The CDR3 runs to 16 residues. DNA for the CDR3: TGTGCCAGCAGCCAAGAACAGGGGGTTCTGGGAGATACGCAGTATTTT. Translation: CASSQEQGVLGDTQYF.

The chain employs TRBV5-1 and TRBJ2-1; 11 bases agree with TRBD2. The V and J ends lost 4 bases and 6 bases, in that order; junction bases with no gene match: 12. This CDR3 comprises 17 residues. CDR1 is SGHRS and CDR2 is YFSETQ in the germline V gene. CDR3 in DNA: TGCGCCAGCAGCGCAAGACTAGCGGGATTCTCCCGCAATGAGCAGTTCTTC. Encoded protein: CASSARLAGFSRNEQFF.

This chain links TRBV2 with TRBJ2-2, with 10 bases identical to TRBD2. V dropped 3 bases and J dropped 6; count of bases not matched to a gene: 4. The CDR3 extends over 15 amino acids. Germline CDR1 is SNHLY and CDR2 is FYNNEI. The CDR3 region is CASSDGLAGAGELFF. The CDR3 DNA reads TGTGCCAGCAGTGACGGGCTAGCGGGAGCCGGGGAGCTGTTTTTT.

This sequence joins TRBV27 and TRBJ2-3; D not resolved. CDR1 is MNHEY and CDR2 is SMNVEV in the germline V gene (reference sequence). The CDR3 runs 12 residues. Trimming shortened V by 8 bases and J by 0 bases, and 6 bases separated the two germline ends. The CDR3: CASGQSTDTQYF. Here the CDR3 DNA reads TGTGCCAGCGGTCAGAGCACAGATACGCAGTATTTT.

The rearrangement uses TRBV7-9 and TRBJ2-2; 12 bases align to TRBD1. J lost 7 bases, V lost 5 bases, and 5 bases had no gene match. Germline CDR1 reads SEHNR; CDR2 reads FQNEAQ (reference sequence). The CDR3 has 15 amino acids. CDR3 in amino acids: CASSPGQGANGELFF. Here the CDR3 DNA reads TGTGCCAGCAGCCCGGGACAGGGGGCGAACGGGGAGCTGTTTTTT.

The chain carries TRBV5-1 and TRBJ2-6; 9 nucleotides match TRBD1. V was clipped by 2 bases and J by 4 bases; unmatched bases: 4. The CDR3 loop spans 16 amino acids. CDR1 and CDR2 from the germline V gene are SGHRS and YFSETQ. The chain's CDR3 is CASSLWTGAGANVLTF. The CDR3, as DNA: TGCGCCAGCAGCTTATGGACAGGGGCCGGGGCCAACGTCCTGACTTTC. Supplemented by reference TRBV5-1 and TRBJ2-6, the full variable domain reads KAGVTQTPRYLIKTRGQQVTLSCSPISGHRSVSWYQQTPGQGLQFLFEYFSETQRNKGNFPGRFSGRQFSNSRSEMNVSTLELGDSALYLCASSLWTGAGANVLTFGAGSRLTVL.

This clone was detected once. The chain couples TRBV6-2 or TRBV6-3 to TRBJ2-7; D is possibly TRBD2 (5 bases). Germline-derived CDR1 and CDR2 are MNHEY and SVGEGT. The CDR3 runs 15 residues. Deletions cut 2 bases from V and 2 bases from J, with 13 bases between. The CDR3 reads CASSYAARVAYEQYF. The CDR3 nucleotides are TGTGCCAGCAGTTACGCCGCGCGGGTCGCCTACGAGCAGTACTTC.

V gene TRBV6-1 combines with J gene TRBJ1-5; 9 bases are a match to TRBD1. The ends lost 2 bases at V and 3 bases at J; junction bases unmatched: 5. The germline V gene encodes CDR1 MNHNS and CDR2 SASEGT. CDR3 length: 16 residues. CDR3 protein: CASSETGGAFNQPQHF. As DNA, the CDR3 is TGTGCCAGCAGTGAAACAGGGGGCGCATTCAATCAGCCCCAGCATTTT.

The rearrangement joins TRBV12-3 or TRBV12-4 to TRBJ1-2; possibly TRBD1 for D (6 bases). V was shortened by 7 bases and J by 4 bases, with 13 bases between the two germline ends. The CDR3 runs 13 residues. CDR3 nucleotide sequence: TGTGCCAGCAACCCGACAGGAGGCTATGGCTACACCTTC. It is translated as CASNPTGGYGYTF.

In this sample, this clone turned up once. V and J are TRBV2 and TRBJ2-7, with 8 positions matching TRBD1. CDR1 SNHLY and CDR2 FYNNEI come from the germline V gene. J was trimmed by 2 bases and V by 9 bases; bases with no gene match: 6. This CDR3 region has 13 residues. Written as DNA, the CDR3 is TGTGCCAGTTCGTCAGGGGGCCCCTACGAGCAGTACTTC. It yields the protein CASSSGGPYEQYF. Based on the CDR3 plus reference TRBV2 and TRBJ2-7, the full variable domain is EPEVTQTPSHQVTQMGQEVILRCVPISNHLYFYWYRQILGQKVEFLVSFYNNEISEKSEIFDDQFSVERPDGSNFTLKIRSTKLEDSAMYFCASSSGGPYEQYFGPGTRLTVT.

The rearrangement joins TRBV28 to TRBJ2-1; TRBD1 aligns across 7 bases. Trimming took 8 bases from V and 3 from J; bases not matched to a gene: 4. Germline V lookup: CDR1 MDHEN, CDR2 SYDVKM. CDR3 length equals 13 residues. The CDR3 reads CASRTGYYNEQFF. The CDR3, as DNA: TGTGCCAGCCGGACAGGCTACTACAATGAGCAGTTCTTC. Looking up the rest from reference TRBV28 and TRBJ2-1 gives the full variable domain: DVKVTQSSRYLVKRTGEKVFLECVQDMDHENMFWYRQDPGLGLRLIYFSYDVKMKEKGDIPEGYSVSREKKERFSLILESASTNQTSMYLCASRTGYYNEQFFGPGTRLTVL.

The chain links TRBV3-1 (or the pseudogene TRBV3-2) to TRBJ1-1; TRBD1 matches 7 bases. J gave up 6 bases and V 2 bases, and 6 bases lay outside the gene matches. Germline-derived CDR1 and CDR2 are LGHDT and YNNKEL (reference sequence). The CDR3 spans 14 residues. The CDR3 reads CASSQQGVVAEAFF. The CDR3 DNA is TGTGCCAGCAGCCAACAGGGGGTAGTAGCTGAAGCTTTCTTT.

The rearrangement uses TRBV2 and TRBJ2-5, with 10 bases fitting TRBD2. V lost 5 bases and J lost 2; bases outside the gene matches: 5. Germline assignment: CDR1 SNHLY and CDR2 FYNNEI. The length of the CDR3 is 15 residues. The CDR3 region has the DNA TGTGCCAGCAGTACTCCACTAGCGGGGCAAGAGACCCAGTACTTC. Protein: CASSTPLAGQETQYF. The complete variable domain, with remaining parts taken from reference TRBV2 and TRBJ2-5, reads EPEVTQTPSHQVTQMGQEVILRCVPISNHLYFYWYRQILGQKVEFLVSFYNNEISEKSEIFDDQFSVERPDGSNFTLKIRSTKLEDSAMYFCASSTPLAGQETQYFGPGTRLLVL.

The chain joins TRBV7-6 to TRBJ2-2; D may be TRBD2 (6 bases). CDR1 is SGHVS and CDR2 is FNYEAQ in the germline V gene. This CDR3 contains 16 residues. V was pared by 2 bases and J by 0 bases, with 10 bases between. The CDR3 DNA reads TGTGCCAGCAGCTTAACCGGACTAACGAACACCGGGGAGCTGTTTTTT. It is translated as CASSLTGLTNTGELFF.

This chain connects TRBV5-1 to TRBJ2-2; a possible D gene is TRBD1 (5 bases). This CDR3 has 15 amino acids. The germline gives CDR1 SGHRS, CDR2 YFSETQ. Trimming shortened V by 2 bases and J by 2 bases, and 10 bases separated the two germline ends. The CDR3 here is CASSLRDSNTGELFF. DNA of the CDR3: TGCGCCAGCAGCTTACGAGACAGTAACACCGGGGAGCTGTTTTTT. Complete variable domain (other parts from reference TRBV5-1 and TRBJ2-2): KAGVTQTPRYLIKTRGQQVTLSCSPISGHRSVSWYQQTPGQGLQFLFEYFSETQRNKGNFPGRFSGRQFSNSRSEMNVSTLELGDSALYLCASSLRDSNTGELFFGEGSRLTVL.

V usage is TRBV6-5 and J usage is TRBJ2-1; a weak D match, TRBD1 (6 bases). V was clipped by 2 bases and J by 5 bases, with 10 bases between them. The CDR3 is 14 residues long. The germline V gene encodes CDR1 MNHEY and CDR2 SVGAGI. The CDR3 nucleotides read TGTGCCAGCAGTTACGGGGGCTTTAACAATGAGCAGTTCTTC. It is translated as CASSYGGFNNEQFF.

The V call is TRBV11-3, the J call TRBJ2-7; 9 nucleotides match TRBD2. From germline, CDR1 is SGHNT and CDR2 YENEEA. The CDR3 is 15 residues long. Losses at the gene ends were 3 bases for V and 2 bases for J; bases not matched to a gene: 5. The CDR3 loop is CASSFGLAGTYEQYF. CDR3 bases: TGTGCCAGCAGCTTCGGTCTAGCGGGGACCTACGAGCAGTACTTC.

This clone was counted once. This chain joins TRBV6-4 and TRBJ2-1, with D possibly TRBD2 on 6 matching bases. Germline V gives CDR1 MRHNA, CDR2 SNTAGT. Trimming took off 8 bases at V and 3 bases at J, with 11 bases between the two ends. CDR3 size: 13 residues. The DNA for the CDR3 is TGTGCCAGCGGGGGACTGAGCTACAATGAGCAGTTCTTC. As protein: CASGGLSYNEQFF.

CDR3 protein: CASMAAGRGTYNEQFF. DNA of the CDR3: TGTGCCAGTATGGCCGCGGGGCGGGGGACCTACAATGAGCAGTTCTTC. The V gene is TRBV19, the J gene TRBJ2-1; 7 bases line up with TRBD2. The germline V gene encodes CDR1 LNHDA and CDR2 SQIVND (reference sequence). V shed 7 bases, J shed 2 bases, and the junction held 11 bases outside the gene matches. The CDR3 consists of 16 residues.

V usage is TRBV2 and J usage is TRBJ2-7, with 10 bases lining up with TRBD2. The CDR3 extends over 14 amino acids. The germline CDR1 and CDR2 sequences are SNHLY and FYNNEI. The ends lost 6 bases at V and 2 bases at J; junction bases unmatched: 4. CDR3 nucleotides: TGTGCCAGCAGAAGGACTAGCGGTCCCTACGAGCAGTACTTC. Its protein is CASRRTSGPYEQYF.

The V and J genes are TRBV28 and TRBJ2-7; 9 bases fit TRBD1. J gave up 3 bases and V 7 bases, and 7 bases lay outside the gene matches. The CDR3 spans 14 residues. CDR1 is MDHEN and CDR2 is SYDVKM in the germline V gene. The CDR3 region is CASNEAGQGYEQYF. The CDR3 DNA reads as TGTGCCAGCAACGAGGCGGGACAGGGCTACGAGCAGTACTTC.

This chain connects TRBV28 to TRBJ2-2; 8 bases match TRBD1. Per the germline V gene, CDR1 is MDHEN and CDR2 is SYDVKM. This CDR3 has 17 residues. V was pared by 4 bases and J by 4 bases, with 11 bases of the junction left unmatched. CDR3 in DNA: TGTGCCAGCAGTTCGGGGCCCGACAGGGGTGCCACCGGGGAGCTGTTTTTT. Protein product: CASSSGPDRGATGELFF.

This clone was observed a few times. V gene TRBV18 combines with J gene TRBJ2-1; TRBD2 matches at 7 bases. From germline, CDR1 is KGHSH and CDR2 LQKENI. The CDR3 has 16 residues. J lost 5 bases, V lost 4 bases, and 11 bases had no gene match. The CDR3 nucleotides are TGTGCCAGCTCACGAAAATCCGGGACTAATCACAATGAGCAGTTCTTC. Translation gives CASSRKSGTNHNEQFF.

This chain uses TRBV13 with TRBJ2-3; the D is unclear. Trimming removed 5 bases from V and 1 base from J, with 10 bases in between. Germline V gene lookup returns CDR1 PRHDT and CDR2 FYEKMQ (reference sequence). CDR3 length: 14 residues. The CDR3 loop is CASSPAAGTDTQYF. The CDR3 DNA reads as TGTGCCAGCAGCCCGGCGGCGGGCACAGATACGCAGTATTTT.

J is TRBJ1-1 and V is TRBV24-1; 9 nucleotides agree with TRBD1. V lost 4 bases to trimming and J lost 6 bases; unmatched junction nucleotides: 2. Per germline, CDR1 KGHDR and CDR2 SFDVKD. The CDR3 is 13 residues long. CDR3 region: CATSDWTGAEAFF. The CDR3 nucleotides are TGTGCCACCAGTGACTGGACAGGGGCTGAAGCTTTCTTT.

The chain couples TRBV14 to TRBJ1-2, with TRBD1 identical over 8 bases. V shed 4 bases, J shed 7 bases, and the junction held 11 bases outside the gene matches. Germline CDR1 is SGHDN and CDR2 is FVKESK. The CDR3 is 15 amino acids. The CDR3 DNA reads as TGTGCCAGCAGCCTCCGGACAGGGAGAAATTTTGGCTACACCTTC. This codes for CASSLRTGRNFGYTF.

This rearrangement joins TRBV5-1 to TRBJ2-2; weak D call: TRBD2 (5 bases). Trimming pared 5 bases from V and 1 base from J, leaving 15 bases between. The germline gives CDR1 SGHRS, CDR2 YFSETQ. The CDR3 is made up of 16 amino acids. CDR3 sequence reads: CASREARAVNTGELFF. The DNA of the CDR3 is TGCGCCAGCAGAGAGGCGAGAGCGGTGAACACCGGGGAGCTGTTTTTT.

The DNA for the CDR3 is TGCGCCAGCAGCCCCCAGGAGGGTCGCACTGAAGCTTTCTTT. Amino acids: CASSPQEGRTEAFF. J is TRBJ1-1 and V is TRBV5-1, with D hard to call. Germline CDR1 and CDR2: SGHRS and YFSETQ. Trimming stripped 4 bases from V and 4 bases from J, with 14 bases between. The CDR3 has 14 residues.

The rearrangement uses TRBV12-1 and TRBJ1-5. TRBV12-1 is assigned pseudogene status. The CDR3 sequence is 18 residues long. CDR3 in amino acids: CASSGPNREGDSNQPQHF. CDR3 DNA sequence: TGTGCCAGCAGCGGACCTAACAGGGAGGGGGATAGCAATCAGCCCCAGCATTTT.